These T cell receptor beta chains were read from a single sample in a study of blood T cell repertoires in COVID-19. The protocol was immunoSEQ multiplex PCR, while the TCRdb copy is restricted to in-frame clones and leaves out a portion. Seen here are approximately 240,000 clones, approximately 79% observed once, and the top ten hold under 4.5%. Source material: peripheral blood. These receptors came from a woman in her thirties or forties with active or convalescent COVID-19. Both conserved end residues are part of each CDR3. A D gene is named only where the DNA matches it firmly. Size values are once, few and many counts, or a class for expanded clones, and some rows have none.

CDR3aa,CDR3nt,v_gene,j_gene,len,d_gene,abundance
CASSSGLRSDTQYF,TGTGCCAGCAGCTCCGGACTCCGATCAGATACGCAGTATTTT,TRBV11-3,TRBJ2-3,14,.,few
CASQIGDFNEQFF,TGTGCCAGCCAAATCGGGGACTTCAATGAGCAGTTCTTC,TRBV2,TRBJ2-1,13,.,.
CASSRTASSYNEQFF,TGTGCCAGCAGTCGGACAGCGAGCTCCTACAATGAGCAGTTCTTC,TRBV6-5,TRBJ2-1,15,.,.
CASSPRGGDGGYTF,TGTGCCAGCAGCCCTCGTGGGGGCGATGGTGGCTACACCTTC,TRBV7-9,TRBJ1-2,14,.,.
CASSLAVAGTGAYGYTF,TGTGCCAGCAGCTTAGCGGTCGCCGGGACAGGGGCCTATGGCTACACCTTC,TRBV11-2,TRBJ1-2,17,TRBD1,.
CASSTRQGGYTF,TGTGCCAGCAGTACCCGACAGGGCGGCTACACCTTC,TRBV6-5,TRBJ1-2,12,TRBD1,.
CASSYSGAFDPNEQFF,TGTGCCAGCAGTTACTCAGGGGCATTTGATCCCAATGAGCAGTTCTTC,TRBV6-5,TRBJ2-1,16,.,.
CASSVTGLAGGGQETQYF,TGTGCCAGCAGCGTAACCGGACTAGCGGGGGGAGGCCAAGAGACCCAGTACTTC,TRBV9,TRBJ2-5,18,TRBD2,.
CASSLVSSSGANVLTF,TGTGCCAGCAGTTTGGTGAGCTCCTCTGGGGCCAACGTCCTGACTTTC,TRBV27,TRBJ2-6,16,.,.
CAWSVFGGLQPQHF,TGTGCCTGGAGTGTATTTGGCGGTCTCCAGCCCCAGCATTTT,TRBV30,TRBJ1-5,14,.,.
CASSFGMGDTEAFF,TGTGCCAGCAGCTTTGGTATGGGCGACACTGAAGCTTTCTTT,TRBV9,TRBJ1-1,14,.,few
CASSDDRDQPQHF,TGCGCCAGCAGCGACGACAGGGATCAGCCCCAGCATTTT,TRBV5-1,TRBJ1-5,13,TRBD1,.
CASSLGPGGLFF,TGTGCCAGCAGTTTAGGCCCGGGAGGACTGTTTTTT,TRBV12-3/TRBV12-4,TRBJ1-4,12,.,.
CSVEETAARSTDTQYF,TGCAGCGTTGAAGAGACCGCAGCGAGGAGCACAGATACGCAGTATTTT,TRBV29-1,TRBJ2-3,16,.,.
CASSPGQYSNQPQHF,TGTGCCAGCAGCCCGGGACAGTATAGCAATCAGCCCCAGCATTTT,TRBV6-5,TRBJ1-5,15,TRBD1,.
CASSIQGGLNTGELFF,TGTGCCAGTAGTATTCAAGGGGGTTTGAACACCGGGGAGCTGTTTTTT,TRBV19,TRBJ2-2,16,.,.
CASSLKGAGSGANVLTF,TGTGCCAGCAGCTTAAAAGGGGCAGGTTCCGGGGCCAACGTCCTGACTTTC,TRBV7-3,TRBJ2-6,17,.,.
CASSLDRINSPLHF,TGTGCCAGCAGCTTAGACAGGATTAATTCACCCCTCCACTTT,TRBV7-9,TRBJ1-6,14,.,.
CSVAGNWNSPLHF,TGCAGCGTTGCAGGGAACTGGAATTCACCCCTCCACTTT,TRBV29-1,TRBJ1-6,13,.,many
CAISESQAGETQYF,TGTGCCATCAGTGAGTCTCAAGCGGGGGAGACCCAGTACTTC,TRBV10-3,TRBJ2-5,14,TRBD2,many
CASSTQRGAYEQYF,TGTGCCAGCAGTACTCAGCGGGGGGCCTACGAGCAGTACTTC,TRBV6-6,TRBJ2-7,14,TRBD2,once
CASSLNLRDTQYF,TGCGCCAGCAGCTTGAACCTACGGGATACGCAGTATTTT,TRBV5-1,TRBJ2-3,13,.,.
CASSPDRGNEQFF,TGTGCCAGCAGCCCAGACAGGGGCAATGAGCAGTTCTTC,TRBV7-7,TRBJ2-1,13,TRBD1,.
CASSPAGNSPLHF,TGTGCCAGCTCACCAGCAGGGAACTCACCCCTCCACTTT,TRBV18,TRBJ1-6,13,.,few
CATRNQGGGNTEAFF,TGCGCCACCAGAAATCAGGGAGGGGGGAACACTGAAGCTTTCTTT,TRBV4-1,TRBJ1-1,15,.,.
CASSLLGTGELFF,TGTGCCAGCAGTTTACTCGGCACCGGGGAGCTGTTTTTT,TRBV12-3/TRBV12-4,TRBJ2-2,13,.,.
CASSLASPGGGVQETQYF,TGTGCCAGCAGCTTAGCGTCCCCGGGCGGGGGGGTCCAAGAGACCCAGTACTTC,TRBV7-7,TRBJ2-5,18,TRBD2,.
CASSFTAGRRGYTF,TGTGCCAGCAGCTTTACAGCAGGGAGGCGCGGCTACACCTTC,TRBV5-5,TRBJ1-2,14,.,.
CASSWGQGSDQPQHF,TGTGCCAGCAGTTGGGGACAGGGAAGTGACCAGCCCCAGCATTTT,TRBV5-6,TRBJ1-5,15,TRBD1,.
CAITPDRGLSGYTF,TGTGCCATCACCCCAGACAGGGGATTGAGTGGCTACACCTTC,TRBV10-3,TRBJ1-2,14,TRBD1,.
CASSSKDRVSPLHF,TGTGCCAGCAGCTCAAAGGACAGGGTGTCACCCCTCCACTTT,TRBV3-1/TRBV3-2,TRBJ1-6,14,TRBD1,.
CASSLQPRGKLFF,TGTGCCAGCAGTCTACAACCCAGGGGAAAACTGTTTTTT,TRBV13,TRBJ1-4,13,.,.
CASRTGQESQLFF,TGTGCCAGCAGAACAGGTCAGGAATCGCAGCTGTTTTTT,TRBV12-3/TRBV12-4,TRBJ2-2,13,.,.
CASSRSGTGELFF,TGTGCCAGCAGTCGATCGGGGACCGGGGAGCTGTTTTTT,TRBV3-1/TRBV3-2,TRBJ2-2,13,.,.
CASSLVARGQDTQYF,TGTGCCAGCAGCTTGGTGGCCAGGGGGCAGGATACGCAGTATTTT,TRBV5-4,TRBJ2-3,15,TRBD1,.
CASRTGNSNQPQHF,TGTGCCAGTAGGACAGGGAATAGCAATCAGCCCCAGCATTTT,TRBV19,TRBJ1-5,14,TRBD1,.
CASRVWSGGQPQHF,TGTGCCAGCAGAGTATGGTCAGGGGGGCAGCCCCAGCATTTT,TRBV6-5,TRBJ1-5,14,TRBD1,.
CASSLTPGTCQPQHF,TGTGCCAGCAGCTTAACGCCGGGAACTTGTCAGCCCCAGCATTTT,TRBV21-1,TRBJ1-5,15,.,.
CASSHRWGENSPLHF,TGTGCCAGCAGTCACCGGTGGGGAGAAAATTCACCCCTCCACTTT,TRBV6-5,TRBJ1-6,15,.,.
CASSWGQGVNQPQHF,TGTGCCAGCAGTTGGGGACAGGGGGTCAATCAGCCCCAGCATTTT,TRBV28,TRBJ1-5,15,TRBD1,.
CASTGETRNTGELFF,TGCGCCAGCACCGGAGAGACGAGGAACACCGGGGAGCTGTTTTTT,TRBV5-1,TRBJ2-2,15,.,.
CASSLAWGATNEKLFF,TGCGCCAGCAGCTTGGCCTGGGGGGCAACTAATGAAAAACTGTTTTTT,TRBV5-1,TRBJ1-4,16,.,.
CASTLGTNGEQFF,TGCGCCAGCACTCTGGGGACAAATGGTGAGCAGTTCTTC,TRBV5-1,TRBJ2-1,13,.,.
CASSNRDREAFF,TGTGCCAGCAGTAACCGGGACAGGGAAGCTTTCTTT,TRBV7-3,TRBJ1-1,12,TRBD1,.
CASSHSDVGDQPQHF,TGCGCCAGCAGTCATTCTGATGTGGGCGATCAGCCCCAGCATTTT,TRBV23-1,TRBJ1-5,15,.,.
CASSSTGGHWGYTF,TGTGCCAGCAGTTCGACAGGGGGCCATTGGGGGTACACCTTC,TRBV28,TRBJ1-2,14,TRBD1,.
CASSQVGPSDTQYF,TGTGCCAGCAGCCAAGTGGGCCCGTCAGATACGCAGTATTTT,TRBV3-1/TRBV3-2,TRBJ2-3,14,.,few
CASSLAGGSSYNSPLHF,TGTGCCAGCAGTTTAGCGGGGGGTAGCTCCTATAATTCACCCCTCCACTTT,TRBV28,TRBJ1-6,17,.,.
CASSYDVWTTDEQFF,TGTGCCAGCAGTTACGACGTATGGACAACGGATGAGCAGTTCTTC,TRBV6-6,TRBJ2-1,15,.,once